Listed here are 31 T cell receptor beta chains from one sample, sequenced in a study of T cell responses to AZD1222 COVID-19 vaccine. TCRdb's copy holds only in-frame clones and misses some; the assay was immunoSEQ multiplex PCR. Here the sample spans about 130,000 clones, roughly 82% being singletons. Sequencing used peripheral blood, obtained on day 0 of AZD1222 vaccination. The receptor source for this set is an adult in good health.

This clone was detected a few times. V and J are TRBV6-6 and TRBJ2-7; 9 bases line up with TRBD1. This CDR3 is 15 amino acids long. The junction had 9 bases not matched to a gene; V was cut back by 5 bases and J by 4 bases. Germline V gene data show CDR1 as MNHNY and CDR2 as SVGAGI (reference sequence). CDR3 nucleotides: TGTGCCAGCAGTACAGGGGGCGGTGTAATGTACGAGCAGTACTTC. Translated: CASSTGGGVMYEQYF.

The V and J genes are TRBV6-1 and TRBJ1-1; D is undetermined. The length of the CDR3 is 20 residues. The ends were cut back, 1 base at V and 0 bases at J, with 24 bases in the middle. CDR1 MNHNS and CDR2 SASEGT come from the germline V gene. The chain's CDR3 is CASSEVVPLISSWVNTEAFF. CDR3 DNA: TGTGCCAGCAGTGAAGTAGTCCCTCTAATATCCTCGTGGGTGAACACTGAAGCTTTCTTT.

Turning to this clone: This may be a read error, as it is one base from a much larger clone. V gene TRBV11-1 combines with J gene TRBJ1-2; the D gene is possibly TRBD1 (5 bases). This CDR3 has 13 amino acids. CDR1 is SGHAT, CDR2 FQDESV, per germline (reference sequence). Trimming took 5 bases from V and 1 from J, leaving 8 bases between them. CDR3 residues: CASSPTDNYGYTF. CDR3 DNA: TGTGCCAGCAGCCCGACAGATAACTATGGCTACACCTTC.

The CDR3 protein is CASSEHVALAGVEQYF. For the CDR3, the DNA is TGTGCCAGCAGTGAACATGTAGCACTAGCGGGGGTTGAGCAGTACTTC. The chain employs TRBV2 and TRBJ2-7; 11 nucleotides line up with TRBD2. Germline CDR1 and CDR2: SNHLY and FYNNEI. The V and J ends lost 2 bases and 7 bases, in that order; junction bases with no gene match: 10. The CDR3 totals 16 residues.

V and J are TRBV11-2 and TRBJ1-3; D remains unclear. Germline CDR1 is SGHAT and CDR2 is FQNNGV. The CDR3 totals 12 residues. Trimming shortened V by 4 bases and J by 3 bases, and 4 bases separated the two germline ends. The CDR3 region has the DNA TGTGCCAGCAGCTCGATTGGAAACACCATATATTTT. This sequence encodes CASSSIGNTIYF.

This chain uses TRBV11-1 with TRBJ2-7; D unresolved. Trimming stripped 4 bases from V and 1 base from J, with 11 bases between. The germline CDR1 and CDR2 sequences are SGHAT and FQDESV (reference sequence). The length of the CDR3 is 14 residues. The DNA for the CDR3 is TGTGCCAGCAGCTCGCAGGTTAAATCCTACGAGCAGTACTTC. Residues: CASSSQVKSYEQYF. Full variable domain (remainder filled in from reference TRBV11-1 and TRBJ2-7): EAEVAQSPRYKITEKSQAVAFWCDPISGHATLYWYRQILGQGPELLVQFQDESVVDDSQLPKDRFSAERLKGVDSTLKIQPAELGDSAMYLCASSSQVKSYEQYFGPGTRLTVT.

In DNA form, the CDR3 reads TGTGCCAGCAGTTTGCTCACGGGACAGGGGTTCACTGAAGCTTTCTTT. It is translated as CASSLLTGQGFTEAFF. This chain uses TRBV28 with TRBJ1-1; 10 positions agree with TRBD1. V gave up 3 bases and J gave up 4 bases; unmatched junction bases: 8. The CDR3 consists of 16 residues. The germline V gene encodes CDR1 MDHEN and CDR2 SYDVKM.

This clone was detected only a few times. The chain couples TRBV3-1 (or the pseudogene TRBV3-2) to TRBJ1-3; maybe TRBD1 (5 bases). V was shortened by 4 bases and J by 0 bases, with 7 bases between the two germline ends. The CDR3 consists of 14 residues. Germline values: CDR1 LGHDT, CDR2 YNNKEL (reference sequence). CDR3 sequence reads: CASSRDRSGNTIYF. In DNA, the CDR3 is TGTGCCAGCAGCCGGGACCGCTCTGGAAACACCATATATTTT.

This rearrangement joins TRBV9 to TRBJ1-2, with 10 bases fitting TRBD1. This CDR3 region has 15 residues. Losses at the gene ends were 4 bases for V and 6 bases for J; bases not matched to a gene: 9. Germline V gene lookup returns CDR1 SGDLS and CDR2 YYNGEE. In nucleotides, the CDR3 is TGTGCCAGCAGCCTCGGGACAGGGGCGTACGATGGCTACACCTTC. This gives the protein CASSLGTGAYDGYTF.

To note about this clone: Within the sample, other DNA sequences also encode this same CDR3. The J gene is TRBJ1-5, the V gene TRBV18; maybe TRBD1 (5 bases). Germline CDR1 is KGHSH and CDR2 is LQKENI. V shed 2 bases and J shed 2 bases, with 7 bases lying between them. CDR3 length equals 14 residues. CDR3 nucleotide sequence: TGTGCCAGCTCACCAGGGGGAGGCAATCAGCCCCAGCATTTT. Residues: CASSPGGGNQPQHF. Combining the CDR3 with reference TRBV18 and TRBJ1-5 gives the whole variable domain NAGVMQNPRHLVRRRGQEARLRCSPMKGHSHVYWYRQLPEEGLKFMVYLQKENIIDESGMPKERFSAEFPKEGPSILRIQQVVRGDSAAYFCASSPGGGNQPQHFGDGTRLSIL.

The genes are TRBV28 and TRBJ1-2; possible D gene TRBD1, 5 bases. V was clipped by 10 bases and J by 8 bases, with 23 bases between them. The CDR3 loop spans 14 amino acids. The V gene's germline CDR1 is MDHEN and CDR2 SYDVKM. This CDR3 is CATTSGGGVRGYTF. The CDR3 nucleotides are TGTGCCACCACGTCCGGTGGGGGGGTTCGGGGCTACACCTTC.

This clone was recorded only once. This chain uses TRBV6-4 with TRBJ2-3; possibly TRBD1 for D (6 bases). V lost 3 bases to trimming and J lost 2 bases, with 18 bases between them. Germline V gene lookup returns CDR1 MRHNA and CDR2 SNTAGT. The CDR3 extends over 17 amino acids. CDR3 nucleotides: TGTGCCAGCAGTGAAGTGGGTCAGGGGAATCCCACAGATACGCAGTATTTT. Amino acid sequence: CASSEVGQGNPTDTQYF.

This chain connects TRBV7-9 to TRBJ2-5, with 7 bases identical to TRBD1. This CDR3 region has 15 residues. In germline, CDR1 is SEHNR, CDR2 FQNEAQ (reference sequence). V was clipped by 5 bases and J by 3 bases; unmatched bases: 9. For the CDR3, the DNA is TGTGCCAGCAGCCCCCGGGACAGAATCAAAGAGACCCAGTACTTC. The encoded protein is CASSPRDRIKETQYF.

The rearrangement links TRBV7-3 to TRBJ1-1; perhaps TRBD1 as D (5 bases). V was pared by 5 bases and J by 1 base, with 11 bases between. This CDR3 region has 14 residues. Germline loops: CDR1 SGHTA, CDR2 FQGTGA. The CDR3 DNA is TGTGCCAGCAGCCCCTGGGGGGGGAACACTGAAGCTTTCTTT. It is translated as CASSPWGGNTEAFF.

As regards this clone: Its ends do not fully match the called genes, so a read error is possible. The V and J genes are TRBV3-1 (or the pseudogene TRBV3-2) and TRBJ1-6, with D unresolved. CDR3 length: 11 amino acids. Germline V gene data show CDR1 as LGHDT and CDR2 as YNNKEL (reference sequence). Written as DNA, the CDR3 is TGTGCCAGCTCCGATAATTCACCCCTCCACTTT. Residues: CASSDNSPLHF.

This rearrangement joins TRBV19 to TRBJ1-5; D is unclear. The CDR3 length is 16 residues. Trimming pared 4 bases from V and 2 bases from J, leaving 15 bases between. The germline CDR1 and CDR2 sequences are LNHDA and SQIVND (reference sequence). The CDR3 sequence is CASSKEGLVGNQPQHF. Here the CDR3 DNA reads TGTGCCAGTAGTAAGGAGGGATTGGTCGGCAATCAGCCCCAGCATTTT.

V is TRBV30 and J is TRBJ2-7, with a possible D match to TRBD1 (6 bases). Germline CDR1 GTSNPN, CDR2 SVGIG (reference sequence). CDR3 size: 14 residues. Trimming left V 2 bases short and J 4 bases short, with 15 bases between. This CDR3 reads CAWSLKGTSYEQYF. CDR3 nucleotides: TGTGCCTGGAGTCTAAAGGGGACAAGTTACGAGCAGTACTTC.

This clone was detected a few times. The rearrangement links TRBV25-1 to TRBJ1-3; D is unresolved. In germline, CDR1 is MGHDK, CDR2 SYGVNS. V was cut by 8 bases and J by 0 bases, with 11 bases left in between. The CDR3 is 14 residues long. CDR3 region: CASLGRRSGNTIYF. The CDR3, as DNA: TGTGCCAGCCTAGGGAGGCGCTCTGGAAACACCATATATTTT.

The rearrangement joins TRBV29-1 to TRBJ1-1; 8 bases align to TRBD1. V shed 4 bases, J shed 6 bases, and the junction held 7 bases outside the gene matches. Germline assignment: CDR1 SQVTM and CDR2 ANQGSEA. The CDR3 contains 13 residues. The CDR3 DNA reads as TGCAGCGTTGTTCGACAGGGGAAACCTGAAGCTTTCTTT. This codes for CSVVRQGKPEAFF.

The chain carries TRBV19 and TRBJ2-1; no clear D gene. The V gene's germline CDR1 is LNHDA and CDR2 SQIVND (reference sequence). The CDR3 sequence is 15 residues long. V lost 5 bases and J 6 bases, leaving 17 bases between the germline ends. CDR3 DNA: TGTGCCAGTAGTGCGCCCCACGGCCTAATCAATGAGCAGTTCTTC. It is translated as CASSAPHGLINEQFF.

V usage is TRBV24-1 and J usage is TRBJ1-5; a possible D gene is TRBD1 (5 bases). The V and J ends lost 1 base and 3 bases respectively, with 9 bases between them. Germline V gene lookup returns CDR1 KGHDR and CDR2 SFDVKD. This CDR3 is 15 amino acids long. The DNA for the CDR3 is TGTGCCACCAGTGATTTTCGGGGGAACAATCAGCCCCAGCATTTT. It yields the protein CATSDFRGNNQPQHF.

The V gene is TRBV2, the J gene TRBJ1-2; 7 bases align to TRBD1. The V gene end was trimmed by 6 bases and the J gene end by 5 bases; junction bases not matched to a gene: 15. Per the germline V gene, CDR1 is SNHLY and CDR2 is FYNNEI. This CDR3 contains 16 residues. The CDR3 DNA reads as TGTGCCAGCAGCGATGCCCCTGGGGACAGAGTGTATGGCTACACCTTC. This codes for CASSDAPGDRVYGYTF. The whole variable domain, filled in from reference TRBV2 and TRBJ1-2, reads EPEVTQTPSHQVTQMGQEVILRCVPISNHLYFYWYRQILGQKVEFLVSFYNNEISEKSEIFDDQFSVERPDGSNFTLKIRSTKLEDSAMYFCASSDAPGDRVYGYTFGSGTRLTVV.

The chain uses TRBV29-1 and TRBJ2-7, with TRBD2 identical over 7 bases. With 7 bases clipped from V and 2 bases from J, the junction kept 5 bases outside the gene matches. CDR3 length equals 12 residues. Looked up from germline, CDR1 is SQVTM and CDR2 is ANQGSEA. The CDR3 loop is CSAGRDAYEQYF. CDR3 coding DNA: TGCAGCGCGGGGAGGGACGCCTACGAGCAGTACTTC.

To note about this clone: The sample holds other DNA sequences that translate to the same CDR3. V and J are TRBV5-1 and TRBJ1-1; perhaps TRBD1 as D (5 bases). The CDR3 runs to 14 residues. The germline V gene has CDR1 SGHRS and CDR2 YFSETQ. Trimming pared 0 bases from V and 3 bases from J, leaving 9 bases between. The CDR3 loop is CASSLAAGDTEAFF. The CDR3 DNA sequence: TGCGCCAGCAGCTTGGCCGCGGGGGACACTGAAGCTTTCTTT.

The chain employs TRBV18 and TRBJ1-1; no reliable D call. Trimming stripped 6 bases from V and 1 base from J, with 9 bases between. The CDR3 loop spans 13 amino acids. Germline CDR1 reads KGHSH; CDR2 reads LQKENI. The CDR3 coding sequence is TGTGCCAGCTCGCTAGAAGAGAACACTGAAGCTTTCTTT. Residues: CASSLEENTEAFF.

This clone came up once. The chain has TRBV2 and TRBJ1-3; D perhaps matches TRBD1 (5 bases). In germline, CDR1 is SNHLY, CDR2 FYNNEI. The germline V and J ends were trimmed by 11 bases and 4 bases, with 15 bases remaining between them. The CDR3 has 13 amino acids. For the CDR3, the DNA is TGTGCCCATCGGTCCAGGGACGGAAACACCATATATTTT. Its protein product is CAHRSRDGNTIYF.

The J gene is TRBJ2-4, the V gene TRBV10-3; TRBD1 is a possible D gene (7 bases). Trimming removed 8 bases from V and 0 bases from J, with 17 bases in between. The germline V gene has CDR1 ENHRY and CDR2 SYGVKD. The CDR3 loop spans 16 amino acids. In DNA, the CDR3 is TGTGCCATCGCCCAGGGGGGCATACTAGCCAAAAACATTCAGTACTTC. Translation: CAIAQGGILAKNIQYF.

The V gene is TRBV6-1, the J gene TRBJ1-5; 8 bases fit TRBD1. Trimming removed 3 bases from V and 0 bases from J; junction bases left unmatched: 7. CDR3 length: 17 residues. CDR1 MNHNS and CDR2 SASEGT come from the germline V gene. CDR3 sequence (DNA): TGTGCCAGCAGTGATTGGACAGGGATGGATAGCAATCAGCCCCAGCATTTT. Amino acids: CASSDWTGMDSNQPQHF.

The gene calls are TRBV5-4 and TRBJ1-1, with a weak D call TRBD1 (5 bases). Trimming cost V 9 bases and J 0 bases, with 15 bases left between them. The CDR3 loop spans 14 amino acids. Germline V lookup: CDR1 SGHNT, CDR2 YYREEE (reference sequence). CDR3 bases: TGTGCCACCCGACCACAGGCTGTGAACACTGAAGCTTTCTTT. Its translation is CATRPQAVNTEAFF.

The chain combines TRBV6-1 with TRBJ2-7; D not resolved. CDR3 size: 16 residues. V gave up 6 bases and J gave up 2 bases, with 20 bases separating them. Germline values: CDR1 MNHNS, CDR2 SASEGT. CDR3 loop: CASRERPDPVAYEQYF. CDR3 DNA: TGTGCCAGCAGAGAACGCCCGGACCCGGTAGCCTACGAGCAGTACTTC.

The rearrangement joins TRBV7-2 to TRBJ2-5; D might be TRBD1 or TRBD2, each matching 5 bases. The CDR3 has 15 amino acids. Germline CDR1 reads SGHTA; CDR2 reads FQGNSA. Trimming cost V 5 bases and J 7 bases, with 20 bases left between them. The CDR3 here is CASSPPGVGGGTQYF. The CDR3 nucleotides are TGTGCCAGCAGCCCCCCCGGGGTAGGTGGGGGGACCCAGTACTTC.